This TCR beta chain emerged from a study of blood T cell repertoires in COVID-19. Study summary: COVID-19 samples from acute and convalescent phases originated in the United States, Italy and Spain. Nucleic acid was either cDNA or gDNA, and it came from T cells, B-cell-depleted T cells, or PBMCs.

As handled by the study authors: Amplification with reference gene primers provided the estimates of nucleated cell counts. The assay was immunoSEQ multiplex PCR, and TCRdb's table has in-frame clones only and misses some. V and J calls and clone size are as listed in that table; D and trimming were resolved from the DNA. This table has 90,000 to 110,000 clones, approximately 80% appearing once. Germline V CDR1 and CDR2: SGHRS, YFSETQ. The CDR3 has 14 amino acids. V lost 1 base and J lost 2, with 9 bases in between. The sequencing input was peripheral blood. The chain links TRBV5-1 to TRBJ1-1; no clear D. This receptor was obtained from a woman in her seventies with acute or convalescent COVID-19. The CDR3 DNA reads TGCGCCAGCAGCTTGCGTTCGGGTAACACTGAAGCTTTCTTT. This sequence encodes CASSLRSGNTEAFF.